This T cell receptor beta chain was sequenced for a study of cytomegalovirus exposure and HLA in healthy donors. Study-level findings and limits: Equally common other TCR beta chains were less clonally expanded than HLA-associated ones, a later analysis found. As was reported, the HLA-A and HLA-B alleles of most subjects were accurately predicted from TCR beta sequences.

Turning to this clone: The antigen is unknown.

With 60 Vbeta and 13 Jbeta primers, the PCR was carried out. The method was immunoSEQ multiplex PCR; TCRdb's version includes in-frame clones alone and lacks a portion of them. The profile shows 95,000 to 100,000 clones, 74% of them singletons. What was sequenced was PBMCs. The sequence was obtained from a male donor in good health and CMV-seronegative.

In nucleotides, the CDR3 is TGTGCCAGCAGTGGCGCCTTCGGGTTGGATGAAAAACTGTTTTTT. It yields the protein CASSGAFGLDEKLFF. This rearrangement joins TRBV2 to TRBJ1-4, with D unclear. CDR3 length: 15 amino acids. CDR1 is SNHLY, CDR2 FYNNEI, per germline. V lost 4 bases to trimming and J lost 6 bases, with 15 bases between them.